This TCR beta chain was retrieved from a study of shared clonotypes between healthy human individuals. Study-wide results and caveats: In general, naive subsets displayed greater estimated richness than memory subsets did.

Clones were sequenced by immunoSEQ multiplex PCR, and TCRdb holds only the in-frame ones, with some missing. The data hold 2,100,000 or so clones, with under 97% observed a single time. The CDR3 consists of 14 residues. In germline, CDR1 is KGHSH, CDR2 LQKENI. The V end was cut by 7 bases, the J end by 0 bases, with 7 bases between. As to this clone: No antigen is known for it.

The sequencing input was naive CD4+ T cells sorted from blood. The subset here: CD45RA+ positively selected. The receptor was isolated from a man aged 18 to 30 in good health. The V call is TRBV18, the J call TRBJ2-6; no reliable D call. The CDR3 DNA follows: TGTGCCAGCTTCCTCAGCTCTGGGGCCAACGTCCTGACTTTC. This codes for CASFLSSGANVLTF.